The 12 T cell receptor beta chains presented below share a single source sample, sequenced in a study of blood T cell repertoires in COVID-19. The assay was immunoSEQ multiplex PCR, and TCRdb's table has in-frame clones only and misses some. The profile shows roughly 250,000 clones, 70% to 90% of them singletons. The specimen sequenced was PBMCs or T cells enriched from blood (not recorded which). These receptors were collected from a woman aged 40 to 50 with acute COVID-19.

The rearrangement uses TRBV7-2 and TRBJ2-1; 9 nucleotides line up with TRBD2. The ends lost 4 bases at V and 2 bases at J; junction bases unmatched: 6. CDR3 size: 16 residues. Germline V gene data show CDR1 as SGHTA and CDR2 as FQGNSA. CDR3 region: CASSSIAGAPYNEQFF. The CDR3 coding sequence is TGTGCCAGCAGCTCCATAGCGGGAGCCCCCTACAATGAGCAGTTCTTC. The full variable domain, rest sourced from reference TRBV7-2 and TRBJ2-1, is GAGVSQSPSNKVTEKGKDVELRCDPISGHTALYWYRQSLGQGLEFLIYFQGNSAPDKSGLPSDRFSAERTGGSVSTLTIQRTQQEDSAVYLCASSSIAGAPYNEQFFGPGTRLTVL.

The chain has TRBV4-1 and TRBJ1-5, with 7 bases aligning to TRBD1. CDR1 and CDR2 from the germline V gene are MGHRA and YSYEKL. CDR3 length equals 14 residues. The J segment lost 7 bases and the V segment lost 4 bases, leaving 7 bases of the junction unmatched. The CDR3 coding sequence is TGCGCCAGCAGCCGCTCGACAGGGTCCCAGCCCCAGCATTTT. Its protein product is CASSRSTGSQPQHF.

This chain connects TRBV7-8 to TRBJ2-1; D is ambiguous. Trimming cost V 2 bases and J 4 bases, with 3 bases left between them. This CDR3 comprises 12 residues. The V gene's germline CDR1 is SGHVS and CDR2 FQNEAQ. CDR3 coding DNA: TGTGCCAGCAGCTTATCATACAATGAGCAGTTCTTC. Its translation is CASSLSYNEQFF.

The chain carries TRBV5-1 and TRBJ2-1, with D possibly TRBD2 on 5 matching bases. Germline CDR1 is SGHRS and CDR2 is YFSETQ. Trimming pared 2 bases from V and 4 bases from J, leaving 13 bases between. The CDR3 spans 15 residues. DNA for the CDR3: TGCGCCAGCAGCTTTTCGGCCGGGGAGTACAATGAGCAGTTCTTC. Amino acids: CASSFSAGEYNEQFF.

This sequence joins TRBV5-5 and TRBJ2-7; D is unresolved. Germline loops: CDR1 SGHKS, CDR2 YYEKEE (reference sequence). The V end lost 4 bases, the J end lost 3 bases, and 8 bases lay between the germline ends. This CDR3 spans 12 amino acids. CDR3 protein: CASSLPNYEQYV. The CDR3 region has the DNA TGTGCCAGCAGCCTACCAAACTACGAGCAGTACGTC.

Only one count was recorded for this clone. V usage is TRBV5-8 and J usage is TRBJ2-7; D perhaps matches TRBD2 (6 bases). Between the trimmed V and J ends, which lost 5 bases and 3 bases, there was a span of 15 bases. Germline V gives CDR1 SGHTS, CDR2 YDEGEE. This CDR3 spans 14 amino acids. CDR3 in DNA: TGTGCCAGCAGAGATCGGAGGGTGCACTACGAGCAGTACGTC. Translating it yields CASRDRRVHYEQYV.

This clone was picked up one time. V gene TRBV13 combines with J gene TRBJ2-1; D ambiguous. This CDR3 is 17 amino acids long. Germline CDR1 is PRHDT and CDR2 is FYEKMQ (reference sequence). V was clipped by 4 bases and J by 2 bases, with 18 bases between them. The CDR3 loop is CASSSMQESWAYNEQFF. Written as DNA, the CDR3 is TGTGCCAGCAGCTCCATGCAGGAATCTTGGGCCTACAATGAGCAGTTCTTC.

The V and J genes are TRBV9 and TRBJ1-2; D remains ambiguous. The CDR3 is 14 residues long. Germline V CDR1 and CDR2: SGDLS, YYNGEE. V shed 4 bases and J shed 4 bases, with 14 bases lying between them. In DNA, the CDR3 is TGTGCCAGCAGCTCCGCTAAGACAACCTATGGCTACACCTTC. Protein product: CASSSAKTTYGYTF.

This clone occurred once. CDR3 region: CASSLQLPGVYEQYF. The CDR3 region has the DNA TGTGCCAGCAGCTTGCAGCTCCCGGGAGTGTATGAGCAGTACTTC. The chain is built from TRBV5-4 and TRBJ2-7, with D perhaps matching TRBD2 (6 bases). V was pared by 1 base and J by 7 bases, with 18 bases between. Per germline, CDR1 SGHNT and CDR2 YYREEE (reference sequence). This CDR3 is built from 15 residues.

This clone was picked up a small number of times. The CDR3 nucleotides are TGCGCCAGCAGCCAAGACAACGGCAGTAGACAGCTCTATGGCTACACCTTC. Translated, it gives CASSQDNGSRQLYGYTF. This rearrangement joins TRBV4-3 to TRBJ1-2, with D maybe TRBD1 (5 bases). V lost 0 bases and J lost 4, with 18 bases in between. CDR3 length: 17 amino acids. CDR1 and CDR2 (germline): LGHNA, YSLEER.

The rearrangement links TRBV29-1 to TRBJ1-3; 11 bases match TRBD1. The V and J ends lost 8 bases and 2 bases, in that order; junction bases with no gene match: 5. This CDR3 is built from 14 residues. Germline values: CDR1 SQVTM, CDR2 ANQGSEA. The DNA for the CDR3 is TGCAGCACGACGGGACAGGGGGCTGGAAACACCATATATTTT. This gives the protein CSTTGQGAGNTIYF. The full variable domain, in which reference TRBV29-1 and TRBJ1-3 provide the parts outside the CDR3, is SAVISQKPSRDICQRGTSLTIQCQVDSQVTMMFWYRQQPGQSLTLIATANQGSEATYESGFVIDKFPISRPNLTFSTLTVSNMSPEDSSIYLCSTTGQGAGNTIYFGEGSWLTVV.

The chain couples TRBV9 to TRBJ2-1; the match to TRBD2 covers 9 bases. This CDR3 spans 16 amino acids. The V gene's germline CDR1 is SGDLS and CDR2 YYNGEE. Losses at the gene ends were 0 bases for V and 4 bases for J; bases not matched to a gene: 5. DNA for the CDR3: TGTGCCAGCAGCGTAGAGGCTAGCGGGACGTACAATGAGCAGTTCTTC. Translated: CASSVEASGTYNEQFF.